These T cell receptor beta chains were read from a single sample in a study of PD-1 blockade in classical Hodgkin lymphoma. Sequenced by immunoSEQ multiplex PCR; TCRdb stores in-frame clones only, minus some. The data contain some 13,000 clones, 82% of them singletons. The sequencing used peripheral blood mononuclear cells (PBMCs), collected at baseline. These receptors originate from a human donor with classical Hodgkin lymphoma. CDR3s include the opening cysteine and the closing phenylalanine or tryptophan. Fields, in order: V gene, clone size, J gene, D gene, CDR3 DNA, CDR3 protein. D genes are given only for firm matches. The size field is filled for only some rows; it gives once, few, many or a size class.

v_gene: TRBV28
abundance: once
j_gene: TRBJ1-1
d_gene: .
CDR3nt: TGTGCCAGCAGTCCACCCGGACAGTGGACTGAAGCTTTCTTT
CDR3aa: CASSPPGQWTEAFF

v_gene: TRBV6-1
abundance: .
j_gene: TRBJ2-7
d_gene: .
CDR3nt: TGTGCCAGCGTCGTTCACAATATATACGAGCAGTACTTC
CDR3aa: CASVVHNIYEQYF

v_gene: TRBV29-1
abundance: .
j_gene: TRBJ2-5
d_gene: .
CDR3nt: TGCAGCGTTGATGCGTCTGGAGGAGAGACCCAGTACTTC
CDR3aa: CSVDASGGETQYF

v_gene: TRBV2
abundance: .
j_gene: TRBJ1-6
d_gene: .
CDR3nt: TGTGCCAGCAGTGACGGCAGGGGATCTTCACCCCTCCACTTT
CDR3aa: CASSDGRGSSPLHF

v_gene: TRBV5-1
abundance: once
j_gene: TRBJ2-2
d_gene: TRBD2
CDR3nt: TGCGCCAGCAGCTTCTGGAGGGAGGGACGATACACGAACACCGGGGAGCTGTTTTTT
CDR3aa: CASSFWREGRYTNTGELFF

v_gene: TRBV4-1
abundance: .
j_gene: TRBJ2-1
d_gene: TRBD2
CDR3nt: TGCGCCAGCAGCCCCGTGAGCGGGGGGGGTAACAATGAGCAGTTCTTC
CDR3aa: CASSPVSGGGNNEQFF

v_gene: TRBV15
abundance: .
j_gene: TRBJ2-6
d_gene: .
CDR3nt: TGTGCCACCAGCAGAGACAGGGGCTCTGGGGCCAACGTCCTGACTTTC
CDR3aa: CATSRDRGSGANVLTF

v_gene: TRBV4-1
abundance: few
j_gene: TRBJ2-7
d_gene: .
CDR3nt: TGCGCCAGCAGCCAAGATCATAGGCAGCTTGTGCTGTACTTC
CDR3aa: CASSQDHRQLVLYF

v_gene: TRBV5-1
abundance: .
j_gene: TRBJ2-1
d_gene: .
CDR3nt: TGCGCCAGCAGCTTGGAATGGAATGAGCAGTTCTTC
CDR3aa: CASSLEWNEQFF

v_gene: TRBV7-9
abundance: .
j_gene: TRBJ2-5
d_gene: .
CDR3nt: TGTGCCAGCAGCTTTAATAGGGGCAGGGAGACCCAGTACTTC
CDR3aa: CASSFNRGRETQYF

v_gene: TRBV7-9
abundance: .
j_gene: TRBJ2-1
d_gene: .
CDR3nt: TGTGCCAGCAGCTTTACAGCCTCCGAGCAGTTCTTC
CDR3aa: CASSFTASEQFF

v_gene: TRBV4-3
abundance: medium-sized
j_gene: TRBJ1-3
d_gene: .
CDR3nt: TGCGCCAGCAGCTACAAGGGGGGAAACACCATATATTTT
CDR3aa: CASSYKGGNTIYF

v_gene: TRBV6-5
abundance: .
j_gene: TRBJ2-7
d_gene: .
CDR3nt: TGTGCCAGCAGTTACCTTGGGGGAGAGCAGTACTTC
CDR3aa: CASSYLGGEQYF

v_gene: TRBV19
abundance: .
j_gene: TRBJ2-7
d_gene: TRBD2
CDR3nt: TGTGCCAGTAGTATTACTAGCGGCTACTACGAGCAGTACTTC
CDR3aa: CASSITSGYYEQYF

v_gene: TRBV10-3
abundance: once
j_gene: TRBJ1-2
d_gene: .
CDR3nt: TGTGCCATCATGGGACATTCGTATGGCTACACCTTC
CDR3aa: CAIMGHSYGYTF

v_gene: TRBV6-1
abundance: .
j_gene: TRBJ2-7
d_gene: .
CDR3nt: TGCGCCAGCGTCGTTCACAATATATACGAGCAGTACTTC
CDR3aa: CASVVHNIYEQYF

v_gene: TRBV6-1
abundance: .
j_gene: TRBJ1-1
d_gene: .
CDR3nt: TGTGCCAGCATGGAGGGAGATCTGAACACTGAAGCTTTCTTT
CDR3aa: CASMEGDLNTEAFF

v_gene: TRBV28
abundance: .
j_gene: TRBJ2-7
d_gene: TRBD1
CDR3nt: TGTGCCAGTGGGACAGGGGCCACCCAGTGGGAGCAGTACTTC
CDR3aa: CASGTGATQWEQYF

v_gene: TRBV11-2
abundance: .
j_gene: TRBJ2-5
d_gene: .
CDR3nt: TGTGCCAGCAGCACAACCGACGCGTGGATCCAAGAGACCCAGTACTTC
CDR3aa: CASSTTDAWIQETQYF

v_gene: TRBV2
abundance: .
j_gene: TRBJ2-5
d_gene: .
CDR3nt: TGTGCCAGCAGGGCTCGGGTGGCCCAGTACTTC
CDR3aa: CASRARVAQYF

v_gene: TRBV27
abundance: .
j_gene: TRBJ2-2
d_gene: .
CDR3nt: TGTGCCAGCAGTCTGGAATTAGCCGGGGAGCTGTTTTTT
CDR3aa: CASSLELAGELFF

v_gene: TRBV9
abundance: .
j_gene: TRBJ2-5
d_gene: TRBD2
CDR3nt: TGTGCCAGCAGCGTTGGGACTAGCGGACACCAAGAGACCCAGTACTTC
CDR3aa: CASSVGTSGHQETQYF

v_gene: TRBV27
abundance: .
j_gene: TRBJ1-2
d_gene: .
CDR3nt: TGTGCCAGCAGTTTCCTGAGGGAAAGGAACTATGGCTACACCTTC
CDR3aa: CASSFLRERNYGYTF

v_gene: TRBV5-4
abundance: .
j_gene: TRBJ2-3
d_gene: TRBD2
CDR3nt: TGTGCCAGCAGCTTGAGGTCTAGCGGGGGATGGAGCACAGATACGCAGTATTTT
CDR3aa: CASSLRSSGGWSTDTQYF

v_gene: TRBV30
abundance: .
j_gene: TRBJ2-3
d_gene: TRBD2
CDR3nt: TGTGCCTGGAGTGGTGGGACTAGTGCAGATACGCAGTATTTT
CDR3aa: CAWSGGTSADTQYF

v_gene: TRBV15
abundance: .
j_gene: TRBJ1-5
d_gene: .
CDR3nt: TGTGCCACCAGCAGAGGTGGACAACTCAGCTTTAGCAATCAGCCCCAGCATTTT
CDR3aa: CATSRGGQLSFSNQPQHF

v_gene: TRBV5-4
abundance: .
j_gene: TRBJ1-2
d_gene: .
CDR3nt: TGTGCCAGCAGCTTGGCCGGGGTGGCCTATGGCTACACCTTC
CDR3aa: CASSLAGVAYGYTF

v_gene: TRBV5-1
abundance: .
j_gene: TRBJ2-3
d_gene: .
CDR3nt: TGCGCCAGCAGCTTGGGGCAGGGTGCAGATACGCAGTATTTT
CDR3aa: CASSLGQGADTQYF

v_gene: TRBV11-2
abundance: .
j_gene: TRBJ1-1
d_gene: .
CDR3nt: TGTGCCAGCAGCTTCCACCCGGCGGTGAACACTGAAGCTTTCTTT
CDR3aa: CASSFHPAVNTEAFF

v_gene: TRBV7-3
abundance: .
j_gene: TRBJ1-1
d_gene: TRBD1
CDR3nt: TGTGCCAGCAGACGACAGGGGCGGGACACTGAAGCTTTCTTT
CDR3aa: CASRRQGRDTEAFF

v_gene: TRBV5-6
abundance: .
j_gene: TRBJ2-3
d_gene: .
CDR3nt: TGTGCCAGCAGTCGAGGCCCCTCGGATACGCAGTATTTT
CDR3aa: CASSRGPSDTQYF

v_gene: TRBV5-4
abundance: .
j_gene: TRBJ2-4
d_gene: .
CDR3nt: TGTGCCAGCAGCTTAACGCTGGGGGCCAAAAACATTCAGTACTTC
CDR3aa: CASSLTLGAKNIQYF

v_gene: TRBV19
abundance: .
j_gene: TRBJ2-5
d_gene: TRBD2
CDR3nt: TGTGCCAGTAGCCCTTCCGGGACTACGGAGACCCAGTACTTC
CDR3aa: CASSPSGTTETQYF

v_gene: TRBV9
abundance: .
j_gene: TRBJ2-7
d_gene: .
CDR3nt: TGTGCCAGCAGCGTATTAGGGGATCCCTACGAGCAGTACTTC
CDR3aa: CASSVLGDPYEQYF

v_gene: TRBV5-1
abundance: .
j_gene: TRBJ1-3
d_gene: .
CDR3nt: TGCGCCAGCAGGGAAAACTCTGGAAACACCATATATTTT
CDR3aa: CASRENSGNTIYF

v_gene: TRBV2
abundance: .
j_gene: TRBJ2-5
d_gene: TRBD2
CDR3nt: TGTGCCAGCGGAGGTTGGCTAGCGGGGGGGCTTCAGTACTTC
CDR3aa: CASGGWLAGGLQYF

v_gene: TRBV4-3
abundance: .
j_gene: TRBJ1-1
d_gene: .
CDR3nt: TGCGCCAGCAGCCAAGACCGGACCTGGACGTCTGAAGCTTTCTTT
CDR3aa: CASSQDRTWTSEAFF

v_gene: TRBV9
abundance: .
j_gene: TRBJ1-1
d_gene: TRBD1
CDR3nt: TGTGCCAGCAGCGTCGTAGGGACAGGGTCGATCGCTGAAGCTTTCTTT
CDR3aa: CASSVVGTGSIAEAFF

v_gene: TRBV28
abundance: .
j_gene: TRBJ2-7
d_gene: .
CDR3nt: TGTGCCAGCAGCCATGCCCGGCTCGCGGGGGCCCGCCAAGGGCAGTACTTC
CDR3aa: CASSHARLAGARQGQYF

v_gene: TRBV10-3
abundance: .
j_gene: TRBJ2-2
d_gene: TRBD2
CDR3nt: TGTGCCATCAGTTTATCTAGCGGGAGCGCAAGCACCGGGGAGCTGTTTTTT
CDR3aa: CAISLSSGSASTGELFF

v_gene: TRBV4-3
abundance: .
j_gene: TRBJ2-6
d_gene: .
CDR3nt: TGCGCCAGCAGCCAAAATAGGGCTGGGGCCAACGTCCTGACTTTC
CDR3aa: CASSQNRAGANVLTF

v_gene: TRBV4-1
abundance: once
j_gene: TRBJ1-6
d_gene: .
CDR3nt: TGCGCCAGCAGCCAAGCAACCTCAGGGTTATCCTATAATTCACCCCTCCACTTT
CDR3aa: CASSQATSGLSYNSPLHF

v_gene: TRBV19
abundance: few
j_gene: TRBJ2-2
d_gene: .
CDR3nt: TGTGCCAGTAGTATCTCGATGGTCTTTCTAACGACCGATGGGGGGGAGCTGTTTTTT
CDR3aa: CASSISMVFLTTDGGELFF

v_gene: TRBV30
abundance: .
j_gene: TRBJ2-2
d_gene: TRBD1
CDR3nt: TGTGCCTGGCCGGGGACAGGGAGAACCGGGGAGCTGTTTTTT
CDR3aa: CAWPGTGRTGELFF

v_gene: TRBV5-1
abundance: .
j_gene: TRBJ2-5
d_gene: .
CDR3nt: TGCGCCAGCAGCTTGGCGTTCCCCGAGACCCAGTACTTC
CDR3aa: CASSLAFPETQYF

v_gene: TRBV5-1
abundance: .
j_gene: TRBJ1-4
d_gene: .
CDR3nt: TGCGCCAGCAGCTTGGCCCTTTCAACTAATGAAAAACTGTTTTTT
CDR3aa: CASSLALSTNEKLFF

v_gene: TRBV5-4
abundance: once
j_gene: TRBJ2-3
d_gene: .
CDR3nt: TGTGCCAGCAGCTTGGGTCAGACGTTACTGGGCACAGATACGCAGTATTTT
CDR3aa: CASSLGQTLLGTDTQYF

v_gene: TRBV28
abundance: .
j_gene: TRBJ2-1
d_gene: TRBD2
CDR3nt: TGTGCCAGCAGTTTACTCAGGACTAGCGGGTACCACAATGAGCAGTTCTTC
CDR3aa: CASSLLRTSGYHNEQFF

v_gene: TRBV18
abundance: .
j_gene: TRBJ2-2
d_gene: .
CDR3nt: TGTGCCAGCTCACCACTGACGAACACCGGGGAGCTGTTTTTT
CDR3aa: CASSPLTNTGELFF

v_gene: TRBV5-1
abundance: once
j_gene: TRBJ2-5
d_gene: .
CDR3nt: TGCGCCAGCAGCTTAACTTCATCGGGGACCCAGTACTTC
CDR3aa: CASSLTSSGTQYF

v_gene: TRBV18
abundance: .
j_gene: TRBJ2-5
d_gene: .
CDR3nt: TGTGCCAGCTCCGGCGGGAACATCCAAGAGACCCAGTACTTC
CDR3aa: CASSGGNIQETQYF

v_gene: TRBV7-9
abundance: .
j_gene: TRBJ2-7
d_gene: .
CDR3nt: TGTGCCAGCAGCTTAGTGGTCAGCGTCCTCGACGAGCAGTACTTC
CDR3aa: CASSLVVSVLDEQYF